Reported below is one T cell receptor (beta chain). Its antigen is not identified. Germline CDR1 reads MDHEN; CDR2 reads SYDVKM. V lost 3 bases and J lost 4; bases outside the gene matches: 2. The CDR3 is 14 residues long. The source of the sample is a study of T cell responses to AZD1222 COVID-19 vaccine. Study-wide results and caveats: An increase in Spike-specific TCR breadth and depth was observed after two AZD1222 doses. Repertoire samples came only from after the peak T cell response.

Method: immunoSEQ multiplex PCR; TCRdb's copy keeps in-frame clones and lacks some. The data contain around 100,000 clones, roughly 90% of them singletons. The V call is TRBV28, the J call TRBJ1-5, with 8 bases matching TRBD1. The sequences come from peripheral blood, collected on day 0 of AZD1222 vaccination. The receptor comes from an adult in good health. CDR3 sequence reads: CASSFGQGNQPQHF. CDR3 bases: TGTGCCAGCAGTTTCGGACAGGGTAATCAGCCCCAGCATTTT.